Following are 17 T cell receptor beta chains from one sample sequenced in a study of T cells in women clearing cervical HPV infection. Sequenced by immunoSEQ multiplex PCR; TCRdb stores in-frame clones only, minus some. This table holds 25,000 to 30,000 clones. Sequenced material: blood buffy coat. These receptors all stem from a woman between 18 and 70 years old with a cervical HPV16 infection that either progressed to CIN3+ or cleared (not recorded which).

As regards this clone: Coverage ceases 3 residues before the CDR3 finishes, and the germline J gene fills in the end. The chain joins TRBV18 to TRBJ2-4, with D perhaps TRBD1 (5 bases). The CDR3 totals 13 residues. Germline V gives CDR1 KGHSH, CDR2 LQKENI. CDR3 DNA, as far as it was read: TGTGCCAGCTCACCAAACAGGAACTATGGT. Protein product: CASSPNRNYG. The complete CDR3 sequence is CASSPNRNYGQYF.

Notes on this clone: The read terminates 3 residues before the CDR3 end, so the remaining end is supplied by the germline J gene. The genes are TRBV7-3 and TRBJ2-7; the D gene is possibly TRBD1 (6 bases). Germline CDR1 and CDR2: SGHTA and FQGTGA. V was cut by 2 bases and J by 2 bases, with 7 bases left in between. The CDR3 covers 13 residues. The CDR3 sequence: CASSLEGAYEQYF. CDR3 bases read: TGTGCCAGCAGCTTAGAGGGGGCCTACGAG.

Notes on this clone: The read terminates 3 residues before the CDR3 end, so the remaining end is supplied by the germline J gene. The chain uses TRBV10-2 and TRBJ2-7; 10 bases agree with TRBD1. The CDR3 loop spans 15 amino acids. Germline CDR1 is WSHSY and CDR2 is SAAADI. J gave up 5 bases and V 0 bases, and 4 bases lay outside the gene matches. The CDR3 DNA, read in part, is TGCGCCAGCAGTGAGTCGACAGGGGGCAGGGACGAG. Translated: CASSESTGGRDE. The whole CDR3 protein reads CASSESTGGRDEQYF.

As for this clone: The DNA ends 3 residues before the CDR3 does, and the rest of the CDR3 is filled in from the germline J gene. The chain recombines TRBV6-2 or TRBV6-3 with TRBJ2-2, with 11 bases lining up with TRBD1. Looked up from germline, CDR1 is MNHEY and CDR2 is SVGEGT. This CDR3 is 17 amino acids long. The CDR3 DNA, read in part, is TGTGCCAGCAGTTACTCGGACAGGGGGCACCCTAATGAAAAG. Its translation: CASSYSDRGHPNEK. The whole CDR3 sequence is CASSYSDRGHPNEKLFF.

Concerning this clone: The DNA ends 3 residues before the CDR3 does, and the rest of the CDR3 is filled in from the germline J gene. This chain joins TRBV7-3 and TRBJ2-7, with D tentatively TRBD2 (6 bases). V was cut by 5 bases and J by 6 bases, with 14 bases left in between. Germline CDR1 SGHTA, CDR2 FQGTGA. The CDR3 spans 13 residues. CDR3 DNA, as far as it was read: TGTGCCAGCAGCCTTAGCGGACTAACCGAG. Residues: CASSLSGLTE. The whole CDR3 reads CASSLSGLTEQYF.

About this clone itself: The CDR3 end lies 3 residues beyond the end of the read and is filled in from the germline J gene. The chain is built from TRBV20-1 and TRBJ2-5, with D maybe TRBD1 (5 bases). The CDR3 loop spans 15 amino acids. V was trimmed by 4 bases and J by 2 bases, leaving 17 bases between them. The germline V gene has CDR1 DFQATT and CDR2 SNEGSKA (reference sequence). The CDR3 is CSAITVQGLQETQYF. The sequenced CDR3 bases are TGCAGTGCTATCACAGTCCAGGGCTTGCAAGAGACC.

Note on this clone: The observed sequence ends 3 residues before the CDR3 terminus, with the missing tail filled in from the germline J gene. This chain joins TRBV12-3 or TRBV12-4 and TRBJ2-5; TRBD2 aligns across 9 bases. J was trimmed by 5 bases and V by 8 bases; bases with no gene match: 3. The CDR3 contains 12 residues. CDR3 DNA, as far as it was read: TGTGCCAGCTCTAGCGGGGACGAGACC. Protein: CASSSGDET. The full CDR3 protein reads CASSSGDETQYF.

The CDR3 DNA, read in part, is TGTGCCAGCAGTCGATTTAGCGGGCCTAGCACAGATACG. Translation gives CASSRFSGPSTDT. The full CDR3 is CASSRFSGPSTDTQYF. The chain uses TRBV2 and TRBJ2-3, with 7 bases lining up with TRBD2. The read finishes 3 residues shy of the CDR3 end, and the germline J gene is used to complete it. Germline V gene sequence: CDR1 SNHLY, CDR2 FYNNEI. V trimming: 5 bases; J trimming: 0 bases; junction bases outside the gene matches: 8. This CDR3 contains 16 residues.

As regards this clone: The CDR3 is cut off 3 residues early in the read; its end comes from the germline J gene. The chain is built from TRBV2 and TRBJ1-4; D unclear. This CDR3 is 15 amino acids long. Trimming removed 6 bases from V and 1 base from J, with 12 bases in between. Germline CDR1 is SNHLY and CDR2 is FYNNEI. The CDR3 loop is CASSGTGLTNEKLFF. CDR3 DNA, as far as it was read: TGTGCCAGCAGCGGTACGGGTTTAACTAATGAAAAA.

Here the CDR3 reads CASSLARATNEKLFF. CDR3 bases read: TGTGCCAGCAGCTTAGCCCGGGCAACTAATGAAAAA. J is TRBJ1-4 and V is TRBV7-9; the D is unclear. The CDR3 goes on 3 residues after the read ends, and that part is filled in from the germline J gene. Germline CDR1 and CDR2: SEHNR and FQNEAQ (reference sequence). V lost 0 bases and J 0 bases, leaving 5 bases between the germline ends. The CDR3 contains 15 residues.

CDR3 sequence: CASSDQGTTGELFF. The sequenced CDR3 bases are TGTGCCAGCAGTGATCAGGGAACCACCGGGGAG. The gene calls are TRBV6-4 and TRBJ2-2, with D tentatively TRBD1 (5 bases). The read gets to within 3 residues of the CDR3 end, and the germline J gene fills in the rest. Germline CDR1 and CDR2: MRHNA and SNTAGT. V shed 3 bases and J shed 4 bases, with 9 bases lying between them. The CDR3 has 14 residues.

Points on this clone: Coverage ceases 3 residues before the CDR3 finishes, and the germline J gene fills in the end. The V call is TRBV2, the J call TRBJ2-2, with 10 bases identical to TRBD1. The CDR3 consists of 14 residues. CDR1 and CDR2 from the germline V gene are SNHLY and FYNNEI. Trimming cost V 8 bases and J 6 bases; bases outside gene matches: 6. CDR3 bases read: TGTGCCAGCCACCGACAGGGGGCGGCCGGGGAG. It is translated as CASHRQGAAGE. The CDR3, in full, reads CASHRQGAAGELFF.

As concerns this clone: Coverage ceases 3 residues before the CDR3 finishes, and the germline J gene fills in the end. The V gene is TRBV18, the J gene TRBJ2-7, with a tentative D call TRBD2 (5 bases). Deletions cut 2 bases from V and 2 bases from J, with 10 bases between. Germline CDR1 KGHSH, CDR2 LQKENI. The length of the CDR3 is 14 residues. Partial CDR3 DNA: TGTGCCAGCTCACCAGATGAGGGTCCCTACGAG. This encodes CASSPDEGPYE. The complete CDR3 protein is CASSPDEGPYEQYF.

Note on this clone: The observed sequence ends 3 residues before the CDR3 terminus, with the missing tail filled in from the germline J gene. This chain links TRBV29-1 with TRBJ2-2; the D gene is possibly TRBD1 (5 bases). The V gene's germline CDR1 is SQVTM and CDR2 ANQGSEA. The CDR3 loop spans 15 amino acids. Trimming left V 2 bases short and J 0 bases short, with 10 bases between. CDR3 loop: CSVEIGQTNTGELFF. CDR3 DNA, as far as it was read: TGCAGCGTTGAAATCGGACAAACGAACACCGGGGAG.

About this clone: The sequence runs out 3 residues before the end of the CDR3; the remainder is reconstructed from the germline J gene. The chain is built from TRBV28 and TRBJ1-2, with a possible D match to TRBD1 (6 bases). In germline, CDR1 is MDHEN, CDR2 SYDVKM. The CDR3 runs 13 residues. Trimming removed 5 bases from V and 6 bases from J, with 13 bases in between. The DNA read from the CDR3 is TGTGCCAGCAGTATACAGGGTCTGGATGGC. As protein: CASSIQGLDG. Given in full, the CDR3 is CASSIQGLDGYTF.

Of note for this clone: The sequenced fragment ends 3 residues before the CDR3 boundary, so the rest is inferred from the germline J gene. The V and J genes are TRBV18 and TRBJ2-3, with D uncertain. Germline-derived CDR1 and CDR2 are KGHSH and LQKENI. This CDR3 contains 13 residues. The CDR3 reads CASSPRNQETQYF. The sequenced CDR3 bases are TGTGCCAGCTCACCGCGAAACCAAGAGACG.

As regards this clone: Sequencing ends 3 residues short of the CDR3 end; the germline J gene provides the rest. V and J are TRBV6-1 and TRBJ2-2, with D possibly being TRBD2 (5 bases). From germline, CDR1 is MNHNS and CDR2 SASEGT. CDR3 length: 15 residues. The sequenced part of the CDR3 DNA is TGTGCCAGCAGTGAACAGCCGGGGATCGGTGAAAAG. This codes for CASSEQPGIGEK. The complete CDR3 sequence is CASSEQPGIGEKLFF.